The entry below gives a single TCR beta chain sequence along with its context. No antigen is known for it. Base qualities were left out, and no much larger clone turns up one base away. This record belongs to a study of T cells after yellow fever vaccination (dated by TCRdb to between 2017 and 2020). For context, the study as a whole: The SMART-Seq v4 Ultra Low Input RNA kit was used to prepare libraries from fractions with low cell numbers. To follow T-cell clones before and after primary and booster YFV17D yellow fever vaccination, bulk TCR alpha and beta repertoires were sequenced over time. Two healthy male donors, one aged 18 to 30 and one aged 30 to 40 years, were included in the cohort. Bulk PBMC replicates and cell subsets were isolated from blood drawn at multiple timepoints before and after both primary and secondary immunization. What the study reported, not specific to this receptor: Because abundant contaminating clonotypes from the bulk population could be contained in FACS-sorted repertoires, computational filtering was required. Most clones expanded after primary vaccination were re-detected after the booster (around 96% of CD4 and about nine tenths of CD8), suggesting broad memory maintenance. Compared with the primary T-cell response, the secondary T-cell response was faster but weaker, reaching its peak on day 5 rather than on day 15. Because the study included only a couple of donors, the extent to which the findings can be generalized is limited. A small share of clonotypes was detected in both CD4 and CD8 compartments, with the overlap likely arising from convergent recombination.

The intended sense of this specimen's treatment or condition label: live attenuated yellow fever vaccine strain. At every blood-draw timepoint, two biological replicates of bulk PBMCs were collected. A standard Ficoll-Paque protocol was used to isolate PBMCs from peripheral blood. TriZol was used to extract RNA from bulk PBMCs, CD4 and CD8 fractions, and dextramer-positive and dextramer-negative fractions. The CDR3 starts with the cysteine, ends with the phenylalanine, and has 13 residues. Solely the CDR3 DNA is kept, with 39 bases framed from the first base. CDR1 and CDR2 are drawn from the germline V gene: SGHDT, YYEEEE. From V the trimming removes 4 bases and from J it removes 14 bases, while the gene matches leave 11 bases of the junction unaccounted for. This sample was sequenced with an Illumina NovaSeq 6000. TCR cDNA was made using 5'RACE template switching, a step that added a universal primer site and unique molecular identifiers. Priming of cDNA synthesis was performed from both the TCR alpha and TCR beta constant segments. Library amplification used two PCR steps, and the second PCR step added sample barcodes and sequencing adapters. Sequencing of libraries was done on Illumina HiSeq 2500 (2x100 bp) or NovaSeq (2x150 bp). The authors' analysis ran thus. Demultiplexing of reads and collapsing into UMI consensus sequences were performed with MIGEC, and V(D)J alignment was carried out with MiXCR. Clonotypes responding to the vaccine were identified with edgeR on replicate PBMC samples, with the criteria of FDR below 0.01 and a log2 fold change above 5 up to day 15. Bulk clonotypes were assigned CD4 or CD8 identity according to which sequenced CD4 or CD8 repertoire held them at higher abundance. The raw public reads went through TCRdb reprocessing: fastp at Q25, MiXCR clone calling, in-frame beta chains kept. Each CDR3 protein appears once, grouped with its most common genes and DNA. What appears here as the V and J calls and clone size reflects TCRdb's work, not the paper's. A total of about 240,000 distinct CDR3 sequences appear in this sample, 3.6% of them only once. The ten largest clones represent approximately 18% of the sample.

This chain is built from TRBV5-6 and TRBJ2-1, with TRBD1 identical over 8 junction bases. This clonotype was sampled from a man younger than 35 who received the YFV17D yellow fever vaccine. The source material was PBMCs, sampled 15 days after the yellow fever booster vaccination. The CDR3 reads CASSPLLTGVKFF. The sequenced DNA is TGTGCCAGCAGCCCATTATTGACAGGGGTGAAGTTCTTC.